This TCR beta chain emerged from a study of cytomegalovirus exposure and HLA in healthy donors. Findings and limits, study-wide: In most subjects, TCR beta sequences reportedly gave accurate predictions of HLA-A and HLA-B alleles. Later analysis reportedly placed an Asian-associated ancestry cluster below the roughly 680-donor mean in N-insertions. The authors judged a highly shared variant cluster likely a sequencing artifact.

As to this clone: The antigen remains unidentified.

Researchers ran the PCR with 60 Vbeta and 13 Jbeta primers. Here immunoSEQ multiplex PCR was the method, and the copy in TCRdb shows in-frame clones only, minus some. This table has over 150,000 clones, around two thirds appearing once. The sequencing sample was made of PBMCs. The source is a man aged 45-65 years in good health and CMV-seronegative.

Here the CDR3 DNA reads TGTGCCAGCAGCACTCGACACAGTCGGCTTAATTCACCCCTCCACTTT. This gives the protein CASSTRHSRLNSPLHF. The rearrangement joins TRBV5-6 to TRBJ1-6; D unclear. V was trimmed by 4 bases and J by 6 bases, leaving 17 bases between them. The CDR3 length is 16 residues. From germline, CDR1 is SGHDT and CDR2 YYEEEE.